A few counts support the clone carrying this TCR beta chain. The sample is drawn from a study of molecular identifiers for immune sequencing clone quantification. The germline V gene has CDR1 MNHEY and CDR2 SMNVEV (reference sequence). V shed 10 bases and J 2 bases; nucleotides not matched to a gene: 9. The CDR3 loop spans 15 amino acids. TCRdb redid the calling of the PCR reads with MiXCR, one entry per CDR3 protein. This table holds some 680,000 distinct CDR3 sequences, about 25% found once. The material sequenced was naive CD8+ T cells from blood, with Jurkat cell RNA spiked in. The subset denotes: FACS-sorted CD8+CD4-CCR7+CD45RA+ naive T cells. This receptor was taken from a human donor in good health. Some libraries in this study had Jurkat cell RNA spiked in. V gene TRBV27 combines with J gene TRBJ2-7; 12 nucleotides match TRBD2. CDR3: CATRLAGVYAYEQYF. In DNA, the CDR3 is TGTGCCACTAGACTAGCGGGAGTCTACGCCTACGAGCAGTACTTC.